One T cell receptor beta chain is described in this entry. The antigen is undetermined. Profiled with immunoSEQ multiplex PCR; TCRdb holds only in-frame clones, not every one. Of around 100,000 clones in the sample, 80% to 95% are singletons; the top ten hold approximately 0.55%. Autoimmune disease history or systemic immunosuppression barred patients. The data originate from a study of OX40 agonist ivuxolimab in advanced cancers. Study information: Prior checkpoint blockade (anti-PD-1, anti-PD-L1 or anti-CTLA-4) was permitted; over 30% had it. Study-wide points: Those patients achieving a partial response at 0.1-3.0 mg/kg showed among the lowest clonal expansion.

The germline V gene has CDR1 SGHKS and CDR2 YYEKEE (reference sequence). The CDR3 runs 13 residues. V shed 5 bases, J shed 7 bases, and the junction held 4 bases outside the gene matches. The source material was CD4+ or CD8+ T cells sorted from blood, sampled in a trial of the OX40 agonist ivuxolimab. The chain links TRBV5-5 to TRBJ2-1, with TRBD1 identical over 9 bases. The clonotype was recovered from an adult with an advanced solid tumor such as melanoma, head and neck, liver or kidney cancer. CDR3 sequence (DNA): TGTGCCAGCAGACCTGGGACAGGGAATGAGCAGTTCTTC. Translating gives CASRPGTGNEQFF.